Given below is one TCR beta chain in context. Its antigen is unidentified. Measured with immunoSEQ multiplex PCR; TCRdb has only the in-frame clones, and not every one. The table has fewer than 100,000 clones, over 75% seen once. The data were obtained in a study of PD-1 blockade in mismatch repair-deficient tumors. Background on the study: Enrolled about 2012-2017, patients had progressing, pretreated mismatch repair-deficient cancers of about a dozen types. Study-wide results and limits: Tumor-resident clones, often absent from pretreatment blood, expanded after pembrolizumab and then contracted.

Every patient had mismatch repair deficiency by PCR or immunohistochemistry. The TCR-sequenced patients were a few responders to pembrolizumab. CDR3 size: 15 residues. The V gene lost 2 bases and the J gene lost 2 bases, with 10 bases spanning the gap. Per the germline V gene, CDR1 is MDHEN and CDR2 is SYDVKM. The sequence was obtained from an adult with mismatch repair-deficient cancer. The input for sequencing was peripheral blood, taken 12 weeks after starting pembrolizumab. The chain has TRBV28 and TRBJ2-1, with a weak D call TRBD2 (6 bases). CDR3 sequence (DNA): TGTGCCAGCAGTTTAACACTAGCTGCCTACAATGAGCAGTTCTTC. Its translation: CASSLTLAAYNEQFF. Full variable domain (remainder filled in from reference TRBV28 and TRBJ2-1): DVKVTQSSRYLVKRTGEKVFLECVQDMDHENMFWYRQDPGLGLRLIYFSYDVKMKEKGDIPEGYSVSREKKERFSLILESASTNQTSMYLCASSLTLAAYNEQFFGPGTRLTVL.